The sequence of this T cell receptor (beta chain) was determined in a study of blood T cells in healthy people across ages. Study-level results: Significant beta diversity loss was already apparent by age approximately 37, declining roughly linearly.

Each donor gave 9 to 10 milliliters of peripheral blood. A J-beta primer mix and a sample-barcoded 5' primer were used in a second PCR of about 7 to 12 cycles. Every molecule of cDNA carried a tag from a template-switch adaptor with 12 random nucleotides. TCRdb reprocessed the 5' RACE reads via MiXCR and lists one record per CDR3 protein. The profile shows about 1.1 million distinct CDR3 sequences, 30% to 40% of them singletons. CDR3 length equals 14 residues. In germline, CDR1 is SGHTA, CDR2 FQGNSA. Trimming stripped 5 bases from V and 5 bases from J, with 16 bases between. Regarding this clonotype: Its antigen is not known.

Source material: blood. The chain links TRBV7-2 to TRBJ2-7; the D is unclear. The TCR originated in a man aged 18 to 30 in good health. The CDR3 loop is CASSQLLGTNEQYF. The CDR3 DNA follows: TGTGCCAGCAGCCAGTTACTGGGCACTAACGAGCAGTACTTC.